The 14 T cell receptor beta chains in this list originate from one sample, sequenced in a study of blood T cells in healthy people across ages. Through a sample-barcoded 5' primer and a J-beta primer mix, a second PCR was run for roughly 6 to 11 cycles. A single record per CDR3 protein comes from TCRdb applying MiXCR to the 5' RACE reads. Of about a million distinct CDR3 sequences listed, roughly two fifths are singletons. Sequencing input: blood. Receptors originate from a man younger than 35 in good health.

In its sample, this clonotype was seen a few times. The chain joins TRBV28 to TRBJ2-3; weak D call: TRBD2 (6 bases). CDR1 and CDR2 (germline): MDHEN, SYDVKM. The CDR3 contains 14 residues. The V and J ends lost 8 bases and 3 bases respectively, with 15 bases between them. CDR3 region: CASRESGITDTQYF. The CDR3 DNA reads TGTGCCAGCCGGGAGTCGGGGATAACAGATACGCAGTATTTT.

The CDR3: CASSLEGRDPYGYTF. The CDR3 DNA follows: TGTGCCAGCAGCTTGGAAGGGAGGGATCCCTATGGCTACACCTTC. The chain links TRBV5-6 to TRBJ1-2; no clear D. Germline V CDR1 and CDR2: SGHDT, YYEEEE. The ends were cut back, 0 bases at V and 4 bases at J, with 13 bases in the middle. The CDR3 covers 15 residues.

The CDR3 DNA follows: TGTGCCAGCAGCCCCGTCGACGGGGAGCTGTTTTTT. It encodes CASSPVDGELFF. V and J are TRBV7-2 and TRBJ2-2; the D is unclear. Looked up from germline, CDR1 is SGHTA and CDR2 is FQGNSA. The CDR3 runs 12 residues. V gave up 5 bases and J gave up 7 bases, with 8 bases separating them.

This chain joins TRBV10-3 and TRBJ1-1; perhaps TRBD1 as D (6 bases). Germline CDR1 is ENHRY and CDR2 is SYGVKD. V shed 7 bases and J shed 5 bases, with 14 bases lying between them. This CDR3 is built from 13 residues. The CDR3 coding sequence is TGTGCCATCACTAGGGCAGGGGAAACTGAAGCTTTCTTT. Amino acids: CAITRAGETEAFF.

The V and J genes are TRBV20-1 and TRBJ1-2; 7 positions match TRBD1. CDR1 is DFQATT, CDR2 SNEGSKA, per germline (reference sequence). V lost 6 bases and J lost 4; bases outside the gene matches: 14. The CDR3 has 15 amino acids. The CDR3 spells CSAVQQGKEGYGYTF. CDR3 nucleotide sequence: TGCAGTGCGGTCCAACAGGGGAAGGAGGGCTATGGCTACACCTTC.

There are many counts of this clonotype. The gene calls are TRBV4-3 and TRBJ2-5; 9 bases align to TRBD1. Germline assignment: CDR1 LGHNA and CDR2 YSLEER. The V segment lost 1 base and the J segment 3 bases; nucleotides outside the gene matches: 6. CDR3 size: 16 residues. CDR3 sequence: CASSQGTGGVEETQYF. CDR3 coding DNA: TGCGCCAGCAGCCAAGGAACAGGGGGCGTTGAAGAGACCCAGTACTTC.

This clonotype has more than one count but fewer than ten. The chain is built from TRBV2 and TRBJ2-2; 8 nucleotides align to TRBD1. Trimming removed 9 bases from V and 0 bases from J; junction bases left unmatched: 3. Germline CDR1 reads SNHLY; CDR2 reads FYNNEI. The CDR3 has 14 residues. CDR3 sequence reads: CASKGQANTGELFF. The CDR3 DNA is TGTGCCAGTAAGGGACAGGCGAACACCGGGGAGCTGTTTTTT.

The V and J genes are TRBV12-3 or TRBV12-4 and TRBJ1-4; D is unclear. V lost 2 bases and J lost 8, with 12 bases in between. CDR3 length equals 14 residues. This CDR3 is CASSLNVTPEKLFF. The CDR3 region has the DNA TGTGCCAGCAGTTTAAATGTGACACCCGAAAAACTGTTTTTT.

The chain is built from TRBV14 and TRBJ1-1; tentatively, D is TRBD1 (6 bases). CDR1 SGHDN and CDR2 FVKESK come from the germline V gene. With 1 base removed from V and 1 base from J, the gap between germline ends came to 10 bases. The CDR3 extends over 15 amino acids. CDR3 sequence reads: CASSQVAGANTEAFF. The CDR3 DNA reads TGTGCCAGCAGCCAAGTTGCGGGGGCGAACACTGAAGCTTTCTTT. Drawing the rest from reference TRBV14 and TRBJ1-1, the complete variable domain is EAGVTQFPSHSVIEKGQTVTLRCDPISGHDNLYWYRRVMGKEIKFLLHFVKESKQDESGMPNNRFLAERTGGTYSTLKVQPAELEDSGVYFCASSQVAGANTEAFFGQGTRLTVV.

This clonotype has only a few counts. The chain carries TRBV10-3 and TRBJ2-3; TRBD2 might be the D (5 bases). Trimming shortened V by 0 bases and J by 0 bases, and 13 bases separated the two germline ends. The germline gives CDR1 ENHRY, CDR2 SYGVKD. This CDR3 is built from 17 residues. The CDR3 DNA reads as TGTGCCATCAGTGAGTCGTCGGCCCGCGGGAGCACAGATACGCAGTATTTT. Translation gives CAISESSARGSTDTQYF.

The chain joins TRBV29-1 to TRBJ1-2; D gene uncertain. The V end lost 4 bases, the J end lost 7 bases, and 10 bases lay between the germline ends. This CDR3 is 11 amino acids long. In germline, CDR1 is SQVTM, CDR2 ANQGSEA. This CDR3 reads CSVAPKGGYTF. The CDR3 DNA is TGCAGCGTTGCCCCAAAAGGTGGCTACACCTTC.

CDR3 protein: CASSPRRRGRTGELFF. DNA of the CDR3: TGTGCCAGCAGCCCCCGGCGTCGAGGTCGCACCGGGGAGCTGTTTTTT. V is TRBV7-2 and J is TRBJ2-2; no firm D call. Germline CDR1 is SGHTA and CDR2 is FQGNSA. CDR3 size: 16 residues. V gave up 5 bases and J gave up 4 bases, with 17 bases separating them.

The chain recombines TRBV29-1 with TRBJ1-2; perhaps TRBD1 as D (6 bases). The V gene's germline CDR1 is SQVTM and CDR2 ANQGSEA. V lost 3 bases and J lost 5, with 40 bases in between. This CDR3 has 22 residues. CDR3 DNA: TGCAGCGTTGAGGGGGGCCCCTTCCTAGGCTCCTATGCGGGACCTCAAATTTATGGCTACACCTTC. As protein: CSVEGGPFLGSYAGPQIYGYTF.

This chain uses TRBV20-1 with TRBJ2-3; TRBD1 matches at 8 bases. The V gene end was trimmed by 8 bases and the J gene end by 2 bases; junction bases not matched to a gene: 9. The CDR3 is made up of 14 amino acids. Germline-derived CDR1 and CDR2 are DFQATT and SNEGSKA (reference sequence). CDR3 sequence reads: CSTSQGANTDTQYF. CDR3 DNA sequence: TGCAGTACCTCCCAGGGGGCCAACACAGATACGCAGTATTTT.